This T cell receptor beta chain was found in a study of control samples from healthy donors and cancer patients. The data were produced by immunoSEQ multiplex PCR, yet TCRdb's version contains in-frame clones alone and is incomplete. The sample includes approximately 140,000 clones, about 88% of them seen just once. CDR3 length: 18 residues. Germline V gene data show CDR1 as LNHDA and CDR2 as SQIVND (reference sequence). The V end lost 3 bases, the J end lost 1 base, and 19 bases lay between the germline ends. This clone has a single count. The material sequenced was blood. The origin of this receptor is a woman aged 25 to 39 in good health. The chain links TRBV19 to TRBJ1-5; D is undetermined. The CDR3 DNA reads as TGTGCCAGTAGTATTTTCTCGGGCAGGCGTCTAAGCAATCAGCCCCAGCATTTT. Amino acid sequence: CASSIFSGRRLSNQPQHF.